This T cell receptor beta chain was identified during a study of T-cell memory formation after mild COVID-19. The table lists this clonotype with a few counts. Germline V CDR1 and CDR2: SEHNR, FQNEAQ (reference sequence). This CDR3 has 17 amino acids. Trimming removed 0 bases from V and 4 bases from J, with 13 bases in between. TCRdb fed the 5' RACE reads into MiXCR, producing one record per CDR3 protein. This table has about 130,000 distinct CDR3 sequences, less than 6.5% appearing once. The TCR originated in an adult woman who had mild COVID-19 (a few samples of this study predate the infection). Cell type and time point are not known. The J gene is TRBJ2-6, the V gene TRBV7-9; perhaps TRBD1 as D (6 bases). The sample consisted of PBMCs or a T cell subset sorted from them (not recorded which). The CDR3 protein is CASSLAQGLEGANVLTF. The CDR3 DNA follows: TGTGCCAGCAGCTTAGCACAGGGTCTGGAAGGGGCCAACGTCCTGACTTTC. Full variable domain (missing parts from reference TRBV7-9 and TRBJ2-6): DTGVSQNPRHKITKRGQNVTFRCDPISEHNRLYWYRQTLGQGPEFLTYFQNEAQLEKSRLLSDRFSAERPKGSFSTLEIQRTEQGDSAMYLCASSLAQGLEGANVLTFGAGSRLTVL.